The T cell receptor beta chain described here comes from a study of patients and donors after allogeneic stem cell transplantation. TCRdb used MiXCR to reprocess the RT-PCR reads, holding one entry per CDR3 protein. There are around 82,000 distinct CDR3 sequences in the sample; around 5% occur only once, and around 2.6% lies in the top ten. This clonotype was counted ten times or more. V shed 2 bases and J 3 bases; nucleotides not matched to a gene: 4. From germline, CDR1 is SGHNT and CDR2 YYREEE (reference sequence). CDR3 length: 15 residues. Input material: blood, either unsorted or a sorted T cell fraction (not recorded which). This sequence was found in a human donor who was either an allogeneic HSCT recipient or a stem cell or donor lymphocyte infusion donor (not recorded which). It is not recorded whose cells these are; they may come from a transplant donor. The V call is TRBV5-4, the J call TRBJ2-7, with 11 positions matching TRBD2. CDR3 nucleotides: TGTGCCAGCAGCTTCGGCACTAGCGGGAGCTACGAGCAGTACTTC. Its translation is CASSFGTSGSYEQYF.